The 28 T cell receptor beta chains given below trace back to one sample, sequenced in a study of blood T cell repertoires in COVID-19. TCRdb keeps only in-frame clones here, not all; method: immunoSEQ multiplex PCR. The sample lists fewer than 350,000 clones, 75% to 90% occurring once. The sample was PBMCs or T cells enriched from blood (not recorded which). Every receptor here comes from a woman in her forties or fifties who had recovered from COVID-19.

The chain links TRBV7-8 to TRBJ1-1, with 7 bases that match TRBD1. The V gene's germline CDR1 is SGHVS and CDR2 FQNEAQ. Trimming at V came to 5 bases and at J to 1 base, leaving 7 bases not matched to a gene. The CDR3 totals 15 residues. CDR3 region: CASSPYGTANTEAFF. In DNA form, the CDR3 reads TGTGCCAGCAGCCCGTATGGGACAGCGAACACTGAAGCTTTCTTT.

V gene TRBV7-8 combines with J gene TRBJ2-5; no definite D call. Germline values: CDR1 SGHVS, CDR2 FQNEAQ. V was cut by 1 base and J by 4 bases, with 10 bases left in between. This CDR3 has 14 amino acids. The DNA for the CDR3 is TGTGCCAGCAGCTTAGACCGGTCTATAGAGACCCAGTACTTC. Its translation: CASSLDRSIETQYF.

This sequence joins TRBV5-1 and TRBJ2-3, with 10 bases identical to TRBD1. The length of the CDR3 is 15 residues. Germline CDR1 reads SGHRS; CDR2 reads YFSETQ. Unmatched junction bases numbered 4, after V lost 2 bases and J lost 4 bases. CDR3 protein: CASSFTGTGADTQYF. Written as DNA, the CDR3 is TGCGCCAGCAGCTTCACCGGGACAGGGGCAGATACGCAGTATTTT.

The V and J genes are TRBV6-5 and TRBJ1-5, with 7 bases identical to TRBD1. With V trimmed by 6 bases and J by 0 bases, 5 bases remained unmatched. The CDR3 covers 15 residues. Germline CDR1 MNHEY, CDR2 SVGAGI. CDR3 in DNA: TGTGCCAGCAGGCCCGACAGGGCTAGCAATCAGCCCCAGCATTTT. This sequence encodes CASRPDRASNQPQHF.

CDR3 protein: CASSRGLASYEQYF. The CDR3 DNA reads TGTGCCAGCAGCCGGGGACTAGCGAGCTACGAGCAGTACTTC. The chain recombines TRBV7-9 with TRBJ2-7; 10 bases agree with TRBD2. Germline V gene data show CDR1 as SEHNR and CDR2 as FQNEAQ (reference sequence). The ends lost 5 bases at V and 3 bases at J; junction bases unmatched: 4. The CDR3 has 14 residues.

The V gene is TRBV6-6, the J gene TRBJ2-1; maybe TRBD2 (11 bases). Trimming pared 5 bases from V and 6 bases from J, leaving 32 bases between. The CDR3 sequence is 20 residues long. The germline CDR1 and CDR2 sequences are MNHNY and SVGAGI (reference sequence). CDR3 residues: CASSRGDRGKLAGGGNEQFF. CDR3 coding DNA: TGTGCCAGCAGTCGCGGGGACAGGGGAAAATTAGCGGGAGGGGGCAATGAGCAGTTCTTC.

The gene calls are TRBV3-1 (or the pseudogene TRBV3-2) and TRBJ2-2, with 9 nucleotides matching TRBD1. The CDR3 is 15 residues long. The J segment lost 5 bases and the V segment lost 1 base, leaving 2 bases of the junction unmatched. Germline CDR1 reads LGHDT; CDR2 reads YNNKEL (reference sequence). The CDR3 is CASSQAGTGTGELFF. The CDR3 DNA follows: TGTGCCAGCAGCCAAGCCGGGACAGGGACCGGGGAGCTGTTTTTT.

The V gene is TRBV19, the J gene TRBJ1-5; tentatively, D is TRBD1 (5 bases). The length of the CDR3 is 16 residues. V was pared by 1 base and J by 6 bases, with 16 bases between. The germline V gene has CDR1 LNHDA and CDR2 SQIVND (reference sequence). CDR3 coding DNA: TGTGCCAGTAGTATAGGGGGACTCAGAAGCGGTCAGCCCCAGCATTTT. It translates to CASSIGGLRSGQPQHF.

This chain uses TRBV29-1 with TRBJ2-3, with 9 bases lining up with TRBD2. V lost 5 bases, J lost 2 bases, and 5 bases stayed unmatched. Germline assignment: CDR1 SQVTM and CDR2 ANQGSEA. This CDR3 spans 14 amino acids. The CDR3 bases are TGCAGCGTTACCGAGCGGGGGGCCACAGATACGCAGTATTTT. Translated: CSVTERGATDTQYF.

This clone was picked up many times. This chain connects TRBV12-5 to TRBJ2-1, with no clear D. CDR1 and CDR2 from the germline V gene are LGHNT and FRNRAP. This CDR3 is 13 amino acids long. Trimming pared 3 bases from V and 6 bases from J, leaving 9 bases between. The CDR3 DNA sequence: TGTGCTAGTGGTTTCCAGAGCGCCAATGAGCAGTTCTTC. Translation: CASGFQSANEQFF.

The CDR3 spells CASSRGQGNQPQHF. In DNA, the CDR3 is TGTGCCAGCAGCCGGGGACAGGGAAATCAGCCCCAGCATTTT. V is TRBV7-2 and J is TRBJ1-5; 9 bases are a match to TRBD1. This CDR3 region has 14 residues. With V trimmed by 5 bases and J by 4 bases, 3 bases remained unmatched. Germline V gene data show CDR1 as SGHTA and CDR2 as FQGNSA.

This chain uses TRBV21-1 with TRBJ2-5; the table's D call, TRBD2, has no DNA check behind it. TRBV21-1 is recorded as a pseudogene. The CDR3 runs 17 residues. This CDR3 is CASSFGTSGPSRGTQYF. The DNA for the CDR3 is TGTGCCAGCAGCTTCGGGACTAGCGGCCCTAGTAGGGGGACCCAGTACTTC.

The genes are TRBV9 and TRBJ1-2; TRBD1 matches 8 bases. Germline CDR1 reads SGDLS; CDR2 reads YYNGEE. This CDR3 comprises 15 residues. The J segment lost 8 bases and the V segment lost 4 bases, leaving 13 bases of the junction unmatched. This CDR3 reads CASSPRTGIGVGYTF. In DNA, the CDR3 is TGTGCCAGCAGCCCCCGGACAGGGATAGGTGTAGGCTACACCTTC.

The V and J genes are TRBV5-1 and TRBJ1-5; 8 bases map to TRBD1. The CDR3 is 15 residues long. Germline loops: CDR1 SGHRS, CDR2 YFSETQ. The J segment lost 5 bases and the V segment lost 1 base, leaving 5 bases of the junction unmatched. The CDR3 DNA reads TGCGCCAGCAGCTTGTTCGGACAGGGTGATCAGCCCCAGCATTTT. As protein: CASSLFGQGDQPQHF.

The V gene is TRBV15, the J gene TRBJ1-1; TRBD1 aligns across 7 bases. There are 15 residues in the CDR3. The junction had 11 bases not matched to a gene; V was cut back by 4 bases and J by 6 bases. Germline V gives CDR1 LNHNV, CDR2 YYDKDF (reference sequence). The chain's CDR3 is CATSKELQGWAEAFF. The CDR3 DNA follows: TGTGCCACCAGCAAAGAGCTACAGGGGTGGGCTGAAGCTTTCTTT.

The gene calls are TRBV28 and TRBJ1-1; D not resolved. The germline CDR1 and CDR2 sequences are MDHEN and SYDVKM. CDR3 length: 14 amino acids. V was pared by 7 bases and J by 0 bases, with 12 bases between. The CDR3 is CASKLRKVNTEAFF. The DNA of the CDR3 is TGTGCCAGCAAGCTTCGAAAAGTGAACACTGAAGCTTTCTTT.

The gene calls are TRBV4-1 and TRBJ1-2, with D unclear. Per germline, CDR1 MGHRA and CDR2 YSYEKL. V was shortened by 4 bases and J by 2 bases, with 14 bases between the two germline ends. This CDR3 contains 15 residues. CDR3 nucleotide sequence: TGCGCCAGCAGCCTTCAACGAGAGGGAAACTATGGCTACACCTTC. It yields the protein CASSLQREGNYGYTF.

This chain links TRBV10-2 with TRBJ1-5; possibly TRBD1 for D (6 bases). Trimming removed 6 bases at V and 6 bases at J, with 18 bases between. The V gene's germline CDR1 is WSHSY and CDR2 SAAADI. The CDR3 runs to 15 residues. Written as DNA, the CDR3 is TGCGCCAGCAGCCCAGAGGGCCAGGGGACTCAGCCCCAGCATTTT. Amino acids: CASSPEGQGTQPQHF.

The rearrangement joins TRBV30 to TRBJ2-2, with 8 bases identical to TRBD1. Germline CDR1 GTSNPN, CDR2 SVGIG (reference sequence). This CDR3 contains 16 residues. The V and J ends lost 0 bases and 3 bases, in that order; junction bases with no gene match: 6. The CDR3, as DNA: TGTGCCTGGAGTGTAATTCCAGGGGGCTACACCGGGGAGCTGTTTTTT. It specifies CAWSVIPGGYTGELFF.

The chain carries TRBV6-5 and TRBJ2-7; D perhaps matches TRBD1 (6 bases). V shed 6 bases and J shed 6 bases, with 18 bases lying between them. From germline, CDR1 is MNHEY and CDR2 SVGAGI. The CDR3 covers 14 residues. In nucleotides, the CDR3 is TGTGCCAGCAGGCCAACAGGGCAGCTTGGCGAGCAGTACTTC. Translating gives CASRPTGQLGEQYF.

The chain couples TRBV5-4 to TRBJ2-5, with 10 nucleotides matching TRBD2. V lost 3 bases and J lost 5; bases outside the gene matches: 7. The CDR3 sequence is 15 residues long. The germline V gene has CDR1 SGHNT and CDR2 YYREEE (reference sequence). Here the CDR3 DNA reads TGTGCCAGCAGCTCTAAGCGGGGGGGCCGGGAGACCCAGTACTTC. Translating it yields CASSSKRGGRETQYF.

The chain carries TRBV2 and TRBJ2-2, with 11 bases lining up with TRBD2. Germline trimming cut 4 bases from V and 4 bases from J; bases unmatched to any gene: 2. Germline CDR1 SNHLY, CDR2 FYNNEI. The CDR3 is made up of 15 amino acids. The CDR3 region has the DNA TGTGCCAGCAGTGGACTAGCGGGGTCCACCGGGGAGCTGTTTTTT. Its translation: CASSGLAGSTGELFF.

This clone is a singleton in its sample. V usage is TRBV7-9 and J usage is TRBJ1-5; TRBD1 agrees at 11 bases. CDR3 size: 14 residues. The germline CDR1 and CDR2 sequences are SEHNR and FQNEAQ (reference sequence). V lost 5 bases and J lost 6; bases outside the gene matches: 3. The CDR3 DNA is TGTGCCAGCAGCCCAGGGACAGGGGGTCAGCCCCAGCATTTT. Encoded protein: CASSPGTGGQPQHF.

The chain has TRBV2 and TRBJ1-1, with 7 bases fitting TRBD1. The CDR3 is 13 residues long. Germline values: CDR1 SNHLY, CDR2 FYNNEI. Trimming at V came to 6 bases and at J to 1 base, leaving 2 bases not matched to a gene. CDR3 region: CASRRGQNTEAFF. Written as DNA, the CDR3 is TGTGCCAGCAGAAGGGGGCAGAACACTGAAGCTTTCTTT.

This chain links TRBV9 with TRBJ2-3; 7 bases line up with TRBD1. V lost 3 bases, J lost 5 bases, and 9 bases stayed unmatched. This CDR3 spans 15 amino acids. CDR1 SGDLS and CDR2 YYNGEE come from the germline V gene. The CDR3 here is CASSAPKGAGDTQYF. CDR3 coding DNA: TGTGCCAGCAGCGCCCCCAAGGGGGCCGGAGATACGCAGTATTTT.

J is TRBJ1-1 and V is TRBV14, with D maybe TRBD1 (5 bases). The CDR3 is 16 amino acids. V dropped 0 bases and J dropped 7 bases, with 18 bases sitting between them. Germline V gives CDR1 SGHDN, CDR2 FVKESK. The CDR3: CASSQDLVRGRSEAFF. The CDR3 DNA follows: TGTGCCAGCAGCCAAGATCTGGTTAGGGGCCGGAGTGAAGCTTTCTTT.

This chain links TRBV9 with TRBJ1-6; 8 bases are a match to TRBD1. Germline V gene data show CDR1 as SGDLS and CDR2 as YYNGEE. CDR3 length: 15 residues. V lost 3 bases to trimming and J lost 6 bases; unmatched junction nucleotides: 5. In DNA form, the CDR3 reads TGTGCCAGCAGCGAAGGACAGGGCCCTAATTCACCCCTCCACTTT. It yields the protein CASSEGQGPNSPLHF.

This chain uses TRBV5-1 with TRBJ2-1; possibly TRBD1 for D (6 bases). Trimming took off 4 bases at V and 5 bases at J, with 19 bases between the two ends. Germline V gene sequence: CDR1 SGHRS, CDR2 YFSETQ. This CDR3 is 16 amino acids long. DNA of the CDR3: TGCGCCAGCAGCCCCGAGAGGGGATGGGACAACAATGAGCAGTTCTTC. Its protein product is CASSPERGWDNNEQFF.